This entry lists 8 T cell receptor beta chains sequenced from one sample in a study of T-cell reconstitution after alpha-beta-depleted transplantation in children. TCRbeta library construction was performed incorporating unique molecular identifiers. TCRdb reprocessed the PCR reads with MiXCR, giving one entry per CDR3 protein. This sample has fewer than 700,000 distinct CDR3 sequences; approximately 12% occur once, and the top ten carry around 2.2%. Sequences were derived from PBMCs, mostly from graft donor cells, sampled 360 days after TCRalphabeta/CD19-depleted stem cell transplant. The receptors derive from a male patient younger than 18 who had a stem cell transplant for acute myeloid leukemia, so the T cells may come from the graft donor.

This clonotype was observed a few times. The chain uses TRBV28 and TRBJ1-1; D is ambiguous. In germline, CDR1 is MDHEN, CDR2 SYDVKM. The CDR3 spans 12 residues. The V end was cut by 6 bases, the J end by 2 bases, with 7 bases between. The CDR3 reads CASRPSNTEAFF. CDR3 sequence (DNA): TGTGCCAGCAGACCCAGTAACACTGAAGCTTTCTTT.

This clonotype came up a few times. CDR3 sequence reads: CASSSRLAGDPATQYF. The CDR3 region has the DNA TGTGCCAGCAGTTCTAGGCTAGCGGGAGATCCGGCCACGCAGTATTTT. V usage is TRBV12-3 or TRBV12-4 and J usage is TRBJ2-3; TRBD2 matches at 10 bases. V lost 4 bases to trimming and J lost 9 bases; unmatched junction nucleotides: 13. The CDR3 totals 16 residues.

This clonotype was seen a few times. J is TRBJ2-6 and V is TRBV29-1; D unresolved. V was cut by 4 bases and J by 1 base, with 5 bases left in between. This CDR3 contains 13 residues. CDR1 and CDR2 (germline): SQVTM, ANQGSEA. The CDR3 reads CSVAASGANVLTF. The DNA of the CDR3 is TGCAGCGTTGCCGCTTCTGGGGCCAACGTCCTGACTTTC.

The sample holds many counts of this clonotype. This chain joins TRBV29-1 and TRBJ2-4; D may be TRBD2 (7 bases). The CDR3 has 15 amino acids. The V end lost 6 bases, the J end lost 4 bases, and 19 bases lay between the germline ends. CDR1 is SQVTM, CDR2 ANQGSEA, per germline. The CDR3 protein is CSVPWGGGGKNIQYF. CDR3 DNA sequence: TGCAGCGTACCCTGGGGGGGCGGGGGTAAAAACATTCAGTACTTC.

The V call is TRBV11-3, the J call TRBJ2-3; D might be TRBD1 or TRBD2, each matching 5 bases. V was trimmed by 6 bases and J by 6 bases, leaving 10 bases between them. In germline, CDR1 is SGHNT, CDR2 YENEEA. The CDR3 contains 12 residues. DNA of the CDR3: TGTGCCAGCAGAAGAGGGGACGATACGCAGTATTTT. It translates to CASRRGDDTQYF.

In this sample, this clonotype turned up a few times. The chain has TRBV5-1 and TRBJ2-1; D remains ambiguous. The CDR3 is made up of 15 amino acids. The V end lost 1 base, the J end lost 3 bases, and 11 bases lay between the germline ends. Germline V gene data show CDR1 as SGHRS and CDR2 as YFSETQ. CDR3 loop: CASSLTSGLYNEQFF. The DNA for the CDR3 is TGCGCCAGCAGCTTGACGTCCGGTCTCTACAATGAGCAGTTCTTC. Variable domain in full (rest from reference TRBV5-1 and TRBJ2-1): KAGVTQTPRYLIKTRGQQVTLSCSPISGHRSVSWYQQTPGQGLQFLFEYFSETQRNKGNFPGRFSGRQFSNSRSEMNVSTLELGDSALYLCASSLTSGLYNEQFFGPGTRLTVL.

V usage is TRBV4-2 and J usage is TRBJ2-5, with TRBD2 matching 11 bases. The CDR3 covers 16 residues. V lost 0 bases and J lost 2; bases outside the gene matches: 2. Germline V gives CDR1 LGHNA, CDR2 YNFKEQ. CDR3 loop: CASSQDRLAGQETQYF. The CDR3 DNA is TGTGCCAGCAGCCAAGACCGACTAGCGGGGCAAGAGACCCAGTACTTC.

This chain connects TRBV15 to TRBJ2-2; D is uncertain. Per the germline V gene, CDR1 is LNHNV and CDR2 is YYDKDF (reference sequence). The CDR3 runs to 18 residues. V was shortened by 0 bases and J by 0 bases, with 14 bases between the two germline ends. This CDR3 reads CATSRDPMGSANTGELFF. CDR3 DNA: TGTGCCACCAGCAGAGATCCGATGGGATCGGCGAACACCGGGGAGCTGTTTTTT.